This is a list of T cell receptor beta chains from one sample in a study of shared clonotypes between healthy human individuals. The table came from immunoSEQ multiplex PCR; TCRdb's copy has only in-frame clones and leaves some out. Of approximately 1.5 million clones listed, under 99% were seen once; the top ten hold roughly 0.45%. Sequencing was done on a sample of naive CD4+ T cells sorted from blood. These receptors came from a man aged 25-40 years in good health. CDR3s include the opening cysteine and the closing phenylalanine or tryptophan. A D gene is named only where the DNA matches it firmly. Clone size is shown for a subset of rows, as once, few, many or a class of expanded clone.

clone size	D gene	V gene	J gene	CDR3 protein	CDR3 DNA
.	.	TRBV27	TRBJ1-1	CASSLYRRNTEAFF	TGTGCCAGCAGTTTATACAGGCGGAACACTGAAGCTTTCTTT
.	.	TRBV2	TRBJ2-7	CASWAMAGAYEQYF	TGTGCCAGCTGGGCTATGGCAGGTGCCTACGAGCAGTACTTC
once	TRBD1	TRBV9	TRBJ1-2	CASSATPSSILSTGQDYGYTF	TGTGCCAGCAGCGCGACACCAAGCTCTATTCTATCGACAGGGCAGGACTATGGCTACACCTTC
once	.	TRBV14	TRBJ2-2	CASSQDPPERDNTGELFF	TGTGCCAGCAGCCAAGATCCGCCGGAGCGCGATAACACCGGGGAGCTGTTTTTT
.	.	TRBV11-2	TRBJ2-6	CASSFPGANVLTF	TGTGCCAGCAGCTTCCCTGGGGCCAACGTCCTGACTTTC
.	.	TRBV19	TRBJ2-7	CASRSVHDSTPNEQYF	TGTGCCAGTAGGAGTGTGCACGACTCTACCCCTAACGAGCAGTACTTC
once	.	TRBV5-8	TRBJ2-1	CASRRSNEQFF	TGTGCCAGCAGGAGAAGCAATGAGCAGTTCTTC
.	.	TRBV14	TRBJ1-1	CASSQVGFGAEAFF	TGTGCCAGCAGCCAAGTTGGCTTTGGGGCTGAAGCTTTCTTT
.	.	TRBV6-5	TRBJ1-5	CASSRDTREPQHF	TGTGCCAGCAGTCGGGACACCCGGGAACCCCAGCATTTT
.	.	TRBV6-5	TRBJ2-5	CASRLSPTGAETQYF	TGTGCCAGCAGACTTTCACCGACGGGTGCGGAGACCCAGTACTTC
.	.	TRBV5-1	TRBJ2-7	CASSLSRTELVPYEQYF	TGCGCCAGCAGCTTGTCTAGGACCGAACTAGTCCCCTACGAGCAGTACTTC
.	TRBD1	TRBV11-2	TRBJ2-7	CASSPAPGQGTPKLEQYF	TGTGCCAGCAGCCCCGCCCCGGGACAGGGCACCCCCAAGTTGGAGCAGTACTTC
.	.	TRBV6-5	TRBJ2-7	CASSQLGFNYEQYF	TGTGCCAGCAGTCAGCTGGGGTTTAACTACGAGCAGTACTTC
.	.	TRBV9	TRBJ1-1	CASSVQLNTEAFF	TGTGCCAGCAGCGTACAGTTGAACACTGAAGCTTTCTTT
.	.	TRBV2	TRBJ2-1	CASRETLRGWAQFF	TGTGCCAGCAGAGAGACGTTGAGGGGCTGGGCGCAGTTCTTC
.	TRBD2	TRBV7-2	TRBJ2-7	CASSLVLAGGGEQYF	TGTGCCAGCAGCTTAGTACTAGCGGGAGGAGGTGAGCAGTACTTC
.	.	TRBV5-1	TRBJ2-3	CASSLAGPRDTQYF	TGCGCCAGCAGCTTGGCCGGACCCAGGGATACGCAGTATTTT
.	.	TRBV9	TRBJ1-1	CASSAGALNTEAFF	TGTGCCAGCAGCGCGGGGGCTTTGAACACTGAAGCTTTCTTT
.	TRBD2	TRBV6-6	TRBJ2-1	CASSKAGSTSEQFF	TGTGCCAGCAGCAAAGCGGGATCGACGAGTGAGCAGTTCTTC
.	.	TRBV29-1	TRBJ2-5	CSVGWRRQETQYF	TGCAGCGTTGGCTGGAGAAGACAAGAGACCCAGTACTTC
.	TRBD2	TRBV13	TRBJ2-7	CASSLTRVWGTSSYEQYF	TGTGCCAGCAGCCTGACCCGGGTTTGGGGGACTAGCTCCTACGAGCAGTACTTC
.	.	TRBV11-2	TRBJ2-3	CASSPFGRFGYF	TGTGCCAGCAGCCCCTTTGGCCGATTTGGTTATTTT
once	.	TRBV10-3	TRBJ1-2	CAISESKMQGVYYGYTF	TGTGCCATCAGTGAGTCAAAGATGCAGGGAGTATACTATGGCTACACCTTC
once	.	TRBV15	TRBJ2-1	CATSNWDPPNEQFF	TGTGCCACCAGCAACTGGGACCCTCCGAATGAGCAGTTCTTC
.	.	TRBV4-2	TRBJ1-4	CASSQESPTSGLPEKLFF	TGTGCCAGCAGCCAAGAATCTCCGACGTCAGGGTTGCCTGAAAAACTGTTTTTT
.	TRBD1	TRBV9	TRBJ2-1	CASSIRQGGDEQFF	TGTGCCAGCAGCATTCGACAGGGTGGCGATGAGCAGTTCTTC
.	TRBD1	TRBV5-5	TRBJ2-5	CASSRPGTGVRETQYF	TGTGCCAGCAGCCGTCCCGGGACAGGGGTTCGAGAGACCCAGTACTTC
.	.	TRBV9	TRBJ2-7	CASSLGSGGSYEQYF	TGTGCCAGCAGCCTCGGATCGGGGGGCAGCTACGAGCAGTACTTC
.	TRBD1	TRBV28	TRBJ1-2	CASSLSGTASLYGYTF	TGTGCCAGCAGTTTGTCGGGGACAGCGAGCCTCTATGGCTACACCTTC
.	.	TRBV11-2	TRBJ2-7	CASSLSGQGSHEQYF	TGTGCCAGCAGCTTAAGTGGCCAGGGTAGTCACGAGCAGTACTTC
.	TRBD1	TRBV18	TRBJ1-1	CASSPTGENEAFF	TGTGCCAGCTCACCAACAGGGGAGAATGAAGCTTTCTTT
.	.	TRBV18	TRBJ1-2	CASSPRLKVSDYGYTF	TGTGCCAGCTCACCACGCCTAAAAGTCTCGGACTATGGCTACACCTTC
.	.	TRBV9	TRBJ2-7	CASSVDMGSYEQYF	TGTGCCAGCAGCGTAGATATGGGCTCCTACGAGCAGTACTTC
.	TRBD1	TRBV5-1	TRBJ2-3	CASSLAARTGASTDTQYF	TGCGCCAGCAGCTTGGCCGCAAGGACAGGGGCAAGCACAGATACGCAGTATTTT
once	TRBD1	TRBV27	TRBJ1-2	CASSPRTGAGGYTF	TGTGCCAGCAGTCCCCGGACAGGAGCGGGTGGCTACACCTTC
once	.	TRBV18	TRBJ1-3	CASSPSGPGNTIYF	TGTGCCAGCTCACCGTCGGGCCCTGGAAACACCATATATTTT
.	TRBD1	TRBV11-2	TRBJ1-1	CASSTGTDTNTEAFF	TGTGCCAGCAGCACCGGGACAGACACGAACACTGAAGCTTTCTTT
.	TRBD1	TRBV10-2	TRBJ2-3	CASRTGQGPRDTQYF	TGCGCCAGTCGGACGGGACAGGGGCCTCGGGATACGCAGTATTTT
.	TRBD1	TRBV11-3	TRBJ2-7	CASSPHRGLSYEQYF	TGTGCCAGCAGCCCGCACAGGGGTTTGTCCTACGAGCAGTACTTC
once	.	TRBV9	TRBJ1-3	CASSATNSGNTIYF	TGTGCCAGCAGCGCGACGAACTCTGGAAACACCATATATTTT
.	TRBD2	TRBV7-2	TRBJ2-7	CASSLETGLEYEQYF	TGTGCCAGCAGCTTAGAGACCGGACTAGAGTACGAGCAGTACTTC
.	.	TRBV5-1	TRBJ2-5	CASSFLALEETQYF	TGCGCCAGCAGCTTCCTTGCGCTCGAAGAGACCCAGTACTTC
.	TRBD1	TRBV6-5	TRBJ2-2	CASSPGTGFAGELFF	TGTGCCAGCAGCCCAGGGACAGGATTCGCCGGGGAGCTGTTTTTT
.	TRBD2	TRBV7-2	TRBJ2-1	CASSARGSGNSYNEQFF	TGTGCCAGCAGCGCAAGGGGTAGCGGGAACTCCTACAATGAGCAGTTCTTC
once	.	TRBV6-1	TRBJ1-1	CASSLGGGTEAFF	TGTGCCAGCAGCCTAGGGGGAGGAACTGAAGCTTTCTTT
.	.	TRBV19	TRBJ2-2	CASRHSGNTGELFF	TGTGCCAGTAGGCATAGCGGGAACACCGGGGAGCTGTTTTTT
.	.	TRBV6-5	TRBJ1-5	CASSLGWGGNQPQHF	TGTGCCAGCAGTTTGGGATGGGGAGGCAATCAGCCCCAGCATTTT
.	.	TRBV10-1	TRBJ2-2	CASSGQMNTGELFF	TGCGCCAGCAGTGGACAGATGAACACCGGGGAGCTGTTTTTT
.	.	TRBV7-3	TRBJ2-7	CASSLLGTGGYEQYF	TGTGCCAGCAGCTTATTGGGGACCGGGGGCTACGAGCAGTACTTC